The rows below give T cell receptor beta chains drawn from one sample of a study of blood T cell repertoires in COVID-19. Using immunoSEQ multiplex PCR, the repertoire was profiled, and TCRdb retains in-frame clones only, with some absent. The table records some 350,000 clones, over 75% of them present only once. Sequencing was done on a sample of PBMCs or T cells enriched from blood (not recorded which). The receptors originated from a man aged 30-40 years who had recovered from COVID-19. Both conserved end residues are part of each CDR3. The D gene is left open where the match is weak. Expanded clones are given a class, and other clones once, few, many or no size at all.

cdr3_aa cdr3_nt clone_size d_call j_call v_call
CASSPLVAQSSGNTIYF TGTGCCAGCTCACCACTTGTTGCGCAAAGCTCTGGAAACACCATATATTTT - - TRBJ1-3 TRBV18
CASSTGTTLGQTQYF TGTGCCAGTAGTACCGGGACAACTCTTGGGCAGACCCAGTACTTC - - TRBJ2-5 TRBV19
CASADRATTTQETQYF TGCGCCAGCGCCGACAGGGCGACGACAACTCAAGAGACCCAGTACTTC - TRBD1 TRBJ2-5 TRBV10-2
CASSLGQRHYEQYF TGTGCCAGCAGCTTAGGACAGAGACACTACGAGCAGTACTTC - - TRBJ2-7 TRBV7-2
CASSQTGGNTGELFF TGTGCCAGCAGCCAGACAGGGGGCAACACCGGGGAGCTGTTTTTT - TRBD1 TRBJ2-2 TRBV3-1/TRBV3-2
CASSEGTGGRTQYF TGTGCCAGCAGTGAAGGGACAGGGGGCCGGACGCAGTACTTC - TRBD1 TRBJ2-7 TRBV6-1
CAWSSLLTGDFYNEQFF TGTGCCTGGAGTTCCCTCCTGACAGGGGACTTCTACAATGAGCAGTTCTTC - TRBD1 TRBJ2-1 TRBV30
CASSTEAAYEQYF TGTGCCAGCAGTACCGAGGCCGCCTACGAGCAGTACTTC - - TRBJ2-7 TRBV9
CAWSETGEWTEAFF TGTGCCTGGAGTGAAACAGGGGAATGGACTGAAGCTTTCTTT once TRBD1 TRBJ1-1 TRBV30
CATRTGGTGHWEQYF TGTGCCACCCGCACGGGCGGGACAGGGCATTGGGAGCAGTACTTC - TRBD1 TRBJ2-7 TRBV5-6
CASSPGSSQETQYF TGTGCCAGCAGCCCAGGGTCCTCACAAGAGACCCAGTACTTC once - TRBJ2-5 TRBV7-9
CASSSPGLAGNEQFF TGTGCCAGCTCATCCCCGGGACTAGCGGGGAATGAGCAGTTCTTC - TRBD2 TRBJ2-1 TRBV18
CASRIYRGSYEQYF TGTGCCAGCAGGATCTACAGGGGGTCCTACGAGCAGTACTTC - TRBD1 TRBJ2-7 TRBV6-5
CASSFGQGTTGELFF TGTGCCAGCAGCTTTGGACAGGGGACCACCGGGGAGCTGTTTTTT - TRBD1 TRBJ2-2 TRBV7-8
CASSSSQGEQYF TGTGCCAGCAGCTCTAGCCAGGGGGAGCAGTATTTT - TRBD1 TRBJ2-3 TRBV7-9
CASSARGEKAEQYF TGTGCCAGCAGCGCACGGGGGGAAAAGGCCGAGCAGTACTTC - TRBD2 TRBJ2-7 TRBV9
CATSGDLAGEKLFF TGTGCCACTTCGGGGGACCTCGCTGGGGAAAAACTGTTTTTT - - TRBJ1-4 TRBV28
CASRPLSVAGGGGYTF TGTGCCAGCAGGCCCCTCTCGGTGGCAGGGGGAGGTGGCTACACCTTC - TRBD1 TRBJ1-2 TRBV6-4
CASSQNRDGYTF TGTGCCAGCAGCCAAAACAGGGACGGCTACACCTTC once - TRBJ1-2 TRBV11-1
CASSPSGEGGYTF TGTGCCAGCTCACCGTCAGGGGAGGGAGGCTACACCTTC few - TRBJ1-2 TRBV18
CASSPGQRGGQETQYF TGTGCCAGCTCACCGGGCCAAAGAGGAGGACAAGAGACCCAGTACTTC - - TRBJ2-5 TRBV18
CASRLAAGEQYF TGTGCCAGCAGGTTAGCGGCGGGAGAGCAGTACTTC - - TRBJ2-7 TRBV12-3/TRBV12-4
CASSPPSGSPLHF TGCGCCAGCTCCCCACCAAGCGGGTCACCCCTCCACTTT - - TRBJ1-6 TRBV5-1
CASSLGQGRVQPQHF TGTGCCAGCAGCTTAGGACAAGGAAGAGTTCAGCCCCAGCATTTT once - TRBJ1-5 TRBV5-6
CASSPDRGILYGYTF TGTGCCAGCAGCCCGGACCGGGGAATACTCTATGGCTACACCTTC - - TRBJ1-2 TRBV2
CASRGTAGNTIYF TGTGCCAGTAGAGGTACAGCTGGAAACACCATATATTTT - - TRBJ1-3 TRBV19
CASSPKSSGNTIYF TGTGCCAGCAGCCCCAAGAGCTCTGGAAACACCATATATTTT - - TRBJ1-3 TRBV9
CASSAQLISGNTIYF TGTGCCAGCAGCGCTCAACTTATCTCTGGAAACACCATATATTTT - - TRBJ1-3 TRBV11-2
CASSGRTGGYEKLFF TGTGCCAGCAGCGGCAGGACAGGGGGGTATGAAAAACTGTTTTTT once TRBD1 TRBJ1-4 TRBV7-8
CSASRGGYSNQPQHF TGCAGTGCTAGTAGAGGGGGATATAGCAATCAGCCCCAGCATTTT few - TRBJ1-5 TRBV20-1
CASSYKWGSPNNSPLHF TGTGCCAGCAGCTATAAATGGGGCAGCCCGAATAATTCACCCCTCCACTTT - - TRBJ1-6 TRBV28
CASEQGKYGYTF TGTGCCAGCGAACAGGGTAAATATGGCTACACCTTC - - TRBJ1-2 TRBV28
CASSYSKGQGYEQYF TGTGCCAGCAGTTACTCCAAGGGACAGGGCTACGAGCAGTACTTC - TRBD1 TRBJ2-7 TRBV6-5
CASGSGGQYQETQYF TGTGCTAGTGGTTCGGGAGGACAGTACCAAGAGACCCAGTACTTC - - TRBJ2-5 TRBV12-5
CASSEGRWAGSEQYF TGTGCCAGCAGTGAAGGGAGGTGGGCAGGTTCCGAGCAGTACTTC - - TRBJ2-7 TRBV6-1
CASSQVGGGTEAFF TGTGCCAGCAGCCAAGTTGGGGGGGGCACTGAAGCTTTCTTT once - TRBJ1-1 TRBV3-1/TRBV3-2
CASSQTLGTGSEKLFF TGTGCCAGCAGCCAAACCCTGGGGACAGGGAGTGAAAAACTGTTTTTT - TRBD1 TRBJ1-4 TRBV4-2
CASSKVDRTNSPLHF TGTGCCAGCAGTAAGGTTGACAGAACAAATTCACCCCTCCACTTT - - TRBJ1-6 TRBV25-1
CASSPRTGKVYNEQFF TGTGCCAGCAGCCCGAGGACAGGGAAAGTGTACAATGAGCAGTTCTTC - - TRBJ2-1 TRBV21-1
CASSSPGQGSYEAFF TGTGCCAGCAGTTCCCCGGGACAGGGTTCCTATGAAGCTTTCTTT - TRBD1 TRBJ1-1 TRBV28
CASSISGGAIEQYF TGTGCCAGTAGTATCAGCGGGGGGGCCATCGAGCAGTACTTC few TRBD2 TRBJ2-7 TRBV19
CASSERDTIYEQYF TGTGCCAGCAGTGAACGGGACACTATTTACGAGCAGTACTTC - - TRBJ2-7 TRBV2
CASSPSRGGYTEAFF TGTGCCAGCAGCCCTTCACGGGGTGGGTACACTGAAGCTTTCTTT few - TRBJ1-1 TRBV14
CASSEAPGRSDEQFF TGTGCCAGCAGTGAAGCGCCAGGGAGGAGTGATGAGCAGTTCTTC - - TRBJ2-1 TRBV6-1
CASSLAGSDEQYF TGTGCCAGCAGTTTGGCGGGGAGCGATGAGCAGTACTTC - - TRBJ2-7 TRBV27